This T cell receptor (beta chain) came from a study of blood T cell repertoires in COVID-19. Looking at the study overall: PBMCs, B-cell-depleted T cells, or T cells provided the cDNA or gDNA that made up the material.

Original methodology: Estimation of nucleated cell counts relied on the amplification of reference gene primers. Profiling relied on immunoSEQ multiplex PCR, and the TCRdb table lists in-frame clones only, not all of them. V and J calls and clone size are copied from that table; D and trimming were computed from the DNA. The sample lists 50,000 to 75,000 clones, 80% occurring once. Looked up from germline, CDR1 is MNHEY and CDR2 is SVGAGI. The ends were cut back, 7 bases at V and 2 bases at J, with 14 bases in the middle. The CDR3 is made up of 14 amino acids. This chain uses TRBV6-5 with TRBJ2-5, with TRBD1 as a possible D gene (5 bases). This receptor was identified in a man aged 55-75 years with acute or convalescent COVID-19. The sample was peripheral blood. The CDR3 DNA follows: TGTGCCAGCACATTAGGACAAGGACAAGAGACCCAGTACTTC. It yields the protein CASTLGQGQETQYF.